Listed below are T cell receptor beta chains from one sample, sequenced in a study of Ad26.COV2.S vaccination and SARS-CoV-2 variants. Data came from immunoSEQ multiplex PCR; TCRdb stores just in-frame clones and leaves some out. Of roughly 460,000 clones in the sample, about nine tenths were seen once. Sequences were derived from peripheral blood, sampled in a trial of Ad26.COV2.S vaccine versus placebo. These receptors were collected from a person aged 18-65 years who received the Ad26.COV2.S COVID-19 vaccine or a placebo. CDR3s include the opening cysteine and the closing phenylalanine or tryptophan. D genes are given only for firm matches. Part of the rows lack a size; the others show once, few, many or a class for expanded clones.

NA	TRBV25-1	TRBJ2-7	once	CASSEFTTFEQYF	TGTGCCAGCAGTGAATTTACAACCTTCGAGCAGTACTTC
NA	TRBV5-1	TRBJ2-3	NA	CASGPLGPGKSTDTQYF	TGCGCCAGCGGCCCCCTTGGGCCGGGGAAAAGCACAGATACGCAGTATTTT
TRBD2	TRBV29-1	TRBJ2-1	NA	CSVKGGLAGDGSYNEQFF	TGCAGCGTTAAGGGTGGACTAGCGGGAGATGGTTCCTACAATGAGCAGTTCTTC
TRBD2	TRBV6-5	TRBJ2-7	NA	CASRREGLSSYEQYF	TGTGCCAGCAGGCGGGAGGGCCTCAGCTCCTACGAGCAGTACTTC
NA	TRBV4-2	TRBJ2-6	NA	CASSRYLQGGSGANVLTF	TGTGCCAGCAGCCGTTACCTACAGGGTGGCTCTGGGGCCAACGTCCTGACTTTC
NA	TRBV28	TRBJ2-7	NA	CASSLGGRYEQYF	TGTGCCAGCAGTTTGGGGGGGCGTTACGAGCAGTACTTC
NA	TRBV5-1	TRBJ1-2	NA	CASSPGGGGGYTF	TGCGCCAGCAGCCCTGGAGGCGGAGGTGGCTACACCTTC
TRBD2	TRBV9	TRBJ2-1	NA	CASSVVRGDSYNEQFF	TGTGCCAGCAGCGTAGTCCGGGGGGACTCCTACAATGAGCAGTTCTTC
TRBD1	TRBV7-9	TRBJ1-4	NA	CASSVRGRGATNEKLFF	TGTGCCAGCAGCGTAAGGGGGCGAGGTGCAACTAATGAAAAACTGTTTTTT
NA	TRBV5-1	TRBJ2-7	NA	CASSQDGSYEQYF	TGCGCCAGCAGCCAGGACGGATCCTACGAGCAGTACTTC
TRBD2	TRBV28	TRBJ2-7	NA	CASSPTSGRVTYEQYF	TGTGCCAGCAGCCCAACTAGCGGGAGGGTTACCTACGAGCAGTACTTC
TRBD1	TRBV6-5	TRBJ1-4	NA	CASSYTAGTGTVKLFF	TGTGCCAGCAGTTATACGGCCGGGACAGGGACGGTAAAACTGTTTTTT
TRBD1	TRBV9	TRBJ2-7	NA	CASSPRDSSYEQYF	TGTGCCAGCAGCCCCCGGGACAGCTCCTACGAGCAGTACTTC
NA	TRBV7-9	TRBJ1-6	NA	CASSLMDSPLHF	TGTGCCAGCAGCCTAATGGATTCACCCCTCCACTTT
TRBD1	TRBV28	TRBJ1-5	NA	CASSFSTGGFHQPQHF	TGTGCCAGCAGTTTCTCTACAGGGGGCTTTCATCAGCCCCAGCATTTT